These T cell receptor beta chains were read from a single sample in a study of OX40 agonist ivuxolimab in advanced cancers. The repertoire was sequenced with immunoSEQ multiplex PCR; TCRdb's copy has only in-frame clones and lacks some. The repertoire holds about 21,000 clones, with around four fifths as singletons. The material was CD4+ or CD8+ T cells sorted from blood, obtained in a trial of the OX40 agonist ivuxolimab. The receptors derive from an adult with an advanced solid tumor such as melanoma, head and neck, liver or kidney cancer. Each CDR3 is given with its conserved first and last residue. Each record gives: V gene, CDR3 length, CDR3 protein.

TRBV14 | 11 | CASSRNQPQHF
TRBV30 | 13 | CAWSVRSTGELFF
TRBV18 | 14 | CASSPPSGPNEQFF
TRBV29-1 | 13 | CSVEGQQARGYTF
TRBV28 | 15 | CASSHMWKVPNEQYF
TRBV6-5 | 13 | CASSYSPYNEQFF
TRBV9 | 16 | CASSVERGSSTGELFF
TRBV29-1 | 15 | CSVEVWVGIADTQYF
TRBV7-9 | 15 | CAKSVDRGPGNTIYF
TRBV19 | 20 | CASSPKDSFIGRAVTDTQYF
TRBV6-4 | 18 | CASSDSGTSGSKRDEQFF
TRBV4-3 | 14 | CASSQVAKMGEQYF
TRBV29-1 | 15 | CSVADRVSGNTEAFF
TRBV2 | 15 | CASSGGGGSTDTQYF
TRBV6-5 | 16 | CASSYSTVEATAEAFF
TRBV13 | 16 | CASYPRDSGTYNEQFF
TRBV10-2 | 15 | CASSESRFPYNGQFF
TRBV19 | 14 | CASGTSGSGDTQYF
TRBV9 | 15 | CASSRGGTFQETQYF
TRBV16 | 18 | CASSPTAGIAGSTDTQYF
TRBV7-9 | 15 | CASSLARLGIYGYTF
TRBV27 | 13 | CASSLSSGVGYTF